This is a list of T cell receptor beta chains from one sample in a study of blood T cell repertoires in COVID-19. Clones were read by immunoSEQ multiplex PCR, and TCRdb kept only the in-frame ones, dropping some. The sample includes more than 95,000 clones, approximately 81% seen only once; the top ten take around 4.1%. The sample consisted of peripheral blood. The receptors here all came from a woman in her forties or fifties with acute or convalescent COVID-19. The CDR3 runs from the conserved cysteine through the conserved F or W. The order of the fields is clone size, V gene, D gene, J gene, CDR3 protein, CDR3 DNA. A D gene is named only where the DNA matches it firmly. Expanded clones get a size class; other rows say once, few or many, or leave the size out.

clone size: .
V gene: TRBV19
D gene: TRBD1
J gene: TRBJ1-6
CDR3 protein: CASSIDGTGSSPLHF
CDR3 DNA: TGTGCCAGTAGTATAGATGGGACAGGGAGTTCACCCCTCCACTTT

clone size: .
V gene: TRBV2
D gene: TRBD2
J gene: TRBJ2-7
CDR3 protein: CASMVAGTSVSYEQYF
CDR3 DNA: TGTGCCAGCATGGTTGCCGGGACTAGCGTATCCTACGAGCAGTACTTC

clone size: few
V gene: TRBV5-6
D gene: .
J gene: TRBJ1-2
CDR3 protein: CASSADRNYGYTF
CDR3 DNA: TGTGCCAGCAGCGCGGACAGAAACTATGGCTACACCTTC

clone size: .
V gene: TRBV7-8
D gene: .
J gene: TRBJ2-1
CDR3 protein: CAASRRGPIEQFF
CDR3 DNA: TGTGCCGCGTCAAGAAGAGGGCCTATTGAGCAGTTCTTC

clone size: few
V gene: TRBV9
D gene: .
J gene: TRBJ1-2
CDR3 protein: CASSPAGVSYGYTF
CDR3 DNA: TGTGCCAGCAGCCCAGCAGGGGTGAGCTATGGCTACACCTTC

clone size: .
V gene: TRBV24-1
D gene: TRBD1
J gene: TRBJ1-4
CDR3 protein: CATSDSGTGEGKLFF
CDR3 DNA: TGTGCCACCAGTGATTCCGGGACAGGGGAGGGAAAACTGTTTTTT

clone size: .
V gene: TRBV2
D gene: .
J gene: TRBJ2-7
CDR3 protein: CASSYSFEQYF
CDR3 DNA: TGTGCCAGCAGTTATTCCTTCGAGCAGTACTTC

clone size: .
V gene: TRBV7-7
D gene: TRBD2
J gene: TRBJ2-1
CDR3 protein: CASSLDGTSGRVGEQFF
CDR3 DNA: TGTGCTAGCAGCTTAGATGGGACTAGCGGGAGGGTCGGTGAGCAGTTCTTC

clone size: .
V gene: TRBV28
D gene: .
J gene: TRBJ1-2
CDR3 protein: CASSPTGFDYGYTF
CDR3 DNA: TGTGCCAGCAGTCCTACAGGGTTTGACTATGGCTACACCTTC

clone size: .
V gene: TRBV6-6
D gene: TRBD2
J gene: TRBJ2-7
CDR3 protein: CASSIRTSGREEQYF
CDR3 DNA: TGTGCCAGCAGCATAAGGACTAGCGGGAGGGAAGAGCAGTACTTC

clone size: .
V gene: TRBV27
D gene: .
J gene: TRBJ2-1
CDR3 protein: CASTGYNEQFF
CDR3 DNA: TGTGCCAGCACGGGGTACAATGAGCAGTTCTTC

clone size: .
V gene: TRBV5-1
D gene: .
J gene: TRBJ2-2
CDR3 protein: CASTQASETGELFF
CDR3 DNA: TGCGCCAGCACCCAGGCTAGCGAAACCGGGGAGCTGTTTTTT

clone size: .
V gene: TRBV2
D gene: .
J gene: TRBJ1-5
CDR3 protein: CASCPTVSSTQHF
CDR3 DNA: TGTGCCAGCTGCCCCACGGTTAGTTCGACCCAGCATTTT

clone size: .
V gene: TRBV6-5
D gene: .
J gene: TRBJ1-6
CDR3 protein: CASTLQGYNSPLHF
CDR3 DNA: TGTGCCAGCACCCTACAGGGTTATAATTCACCCCTCCACTTT

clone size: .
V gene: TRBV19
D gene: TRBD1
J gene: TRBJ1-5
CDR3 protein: CASSTTGGESVQPQHF
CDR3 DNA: TGTGCCAGTAGCACGACAGGGGGCGAGTCGGTACAGCCCCAGCATTTT

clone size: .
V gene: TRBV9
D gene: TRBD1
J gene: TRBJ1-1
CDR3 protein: CASSPWTGVATEAFF
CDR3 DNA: TGTGCCAGCAGCCCCTGGACAGGGGTGGCCACTGAAGCTTTCTTT